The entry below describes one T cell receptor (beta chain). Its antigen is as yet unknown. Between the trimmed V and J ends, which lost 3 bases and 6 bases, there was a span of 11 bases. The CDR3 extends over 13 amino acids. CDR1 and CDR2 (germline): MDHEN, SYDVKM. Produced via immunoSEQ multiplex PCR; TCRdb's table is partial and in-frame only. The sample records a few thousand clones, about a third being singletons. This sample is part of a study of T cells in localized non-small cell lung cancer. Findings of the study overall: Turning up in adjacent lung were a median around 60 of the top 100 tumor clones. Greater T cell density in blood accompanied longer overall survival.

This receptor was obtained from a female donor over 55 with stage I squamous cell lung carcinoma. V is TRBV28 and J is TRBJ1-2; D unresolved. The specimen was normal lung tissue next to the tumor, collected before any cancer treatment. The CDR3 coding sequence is TGTGCCAGCAGTTTTGGTAACCATGATGGCTACACCTTC. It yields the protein CASSFGNHDGYTF.